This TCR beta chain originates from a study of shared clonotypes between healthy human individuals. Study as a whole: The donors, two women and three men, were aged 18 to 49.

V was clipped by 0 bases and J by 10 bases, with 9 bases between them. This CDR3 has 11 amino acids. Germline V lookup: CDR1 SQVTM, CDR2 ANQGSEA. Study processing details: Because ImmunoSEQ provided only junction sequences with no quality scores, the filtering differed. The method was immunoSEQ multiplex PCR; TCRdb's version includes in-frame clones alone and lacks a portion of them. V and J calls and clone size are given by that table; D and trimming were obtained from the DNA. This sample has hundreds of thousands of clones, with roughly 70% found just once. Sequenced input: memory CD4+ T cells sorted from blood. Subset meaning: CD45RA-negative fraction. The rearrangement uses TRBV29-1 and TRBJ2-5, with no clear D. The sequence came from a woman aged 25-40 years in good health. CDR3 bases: TGCAGCGTTGAAGAGTTTCGAGACCAGTACTTC. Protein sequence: CSVEEFRDQYF.